This T cell receptor beta chain was sequenced for a study of blood T cell repertoires in COVID-19. Sequencing was performed with immunoSEQ multiplex PCR; in TCRdb, only in-frame clones are kept and a portion is missing. The top ten hold roughly 9.6% of the sample, which has 180,000 or so clones, more than 80% seen once. The germline CDR1 and CDR2 sequences are MNHEY and SMNVEV (reference sequence). Unmatched junction bases numbered 9, after V lost 2 bases and J lost 5 bases. The CDR3 extends over 15 amino acids. The rearrangement uses TRBV27 and TRBJ2-7; TRBD1 matches 7 bases. The material sequenced was peripheral blood. This sequence was found in a middle-aged woman with COVID-19, enrolled during active disease. The CDR3 nucleotides are TGTGCCAGCAGTTTAACCAGGGGGTCAGCGGACGAGCAGTACTTC. Protein product: CASSLTRGSADEQYF.